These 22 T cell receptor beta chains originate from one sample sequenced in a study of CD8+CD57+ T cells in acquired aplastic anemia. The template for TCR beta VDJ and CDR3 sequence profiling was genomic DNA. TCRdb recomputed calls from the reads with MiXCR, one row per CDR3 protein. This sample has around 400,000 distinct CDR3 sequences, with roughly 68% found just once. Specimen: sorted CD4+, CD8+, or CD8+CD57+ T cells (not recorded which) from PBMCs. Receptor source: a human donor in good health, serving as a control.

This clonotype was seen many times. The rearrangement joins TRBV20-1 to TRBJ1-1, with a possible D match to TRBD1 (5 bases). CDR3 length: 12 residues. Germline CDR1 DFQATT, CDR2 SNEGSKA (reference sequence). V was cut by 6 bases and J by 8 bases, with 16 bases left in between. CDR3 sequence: CSAPAGLVEAFF. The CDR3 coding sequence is TGCAGTGCCCCAGCGGGGCTTGTGGAAGCTTTCTTT.

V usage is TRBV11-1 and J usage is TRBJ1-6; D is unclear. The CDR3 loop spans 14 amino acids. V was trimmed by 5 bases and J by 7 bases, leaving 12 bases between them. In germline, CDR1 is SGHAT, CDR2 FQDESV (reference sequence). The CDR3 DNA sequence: TGTGCCAGCAGCCCGGGCCCCCGCAATTCACCCCTCCACTTT. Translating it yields CASSPGPRNSPLHF.

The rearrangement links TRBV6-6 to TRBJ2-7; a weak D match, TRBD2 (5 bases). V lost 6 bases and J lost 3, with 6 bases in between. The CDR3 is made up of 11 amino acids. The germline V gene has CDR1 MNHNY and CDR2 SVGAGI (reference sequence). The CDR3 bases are TGTGCCAGCAGCGCGGGCTACGAGCAGTACTTC. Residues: CASSAGYEQYF.

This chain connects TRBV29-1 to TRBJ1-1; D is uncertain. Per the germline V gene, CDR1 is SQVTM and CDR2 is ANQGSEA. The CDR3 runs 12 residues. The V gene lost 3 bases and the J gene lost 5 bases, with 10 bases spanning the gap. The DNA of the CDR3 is TGCAGCGTTGATTGGATTCGGACTGAAGCTTTCTTT. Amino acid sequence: CSVDWIRTEAFF.

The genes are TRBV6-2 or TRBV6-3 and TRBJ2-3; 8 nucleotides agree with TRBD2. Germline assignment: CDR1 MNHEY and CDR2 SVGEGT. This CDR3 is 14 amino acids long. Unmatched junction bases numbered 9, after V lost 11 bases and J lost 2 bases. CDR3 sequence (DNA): TGTGCCGGCGCCGGGAGGGCAGTCACAGATACGCAGTATTTT. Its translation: CAGAGRAVTDTQYF.

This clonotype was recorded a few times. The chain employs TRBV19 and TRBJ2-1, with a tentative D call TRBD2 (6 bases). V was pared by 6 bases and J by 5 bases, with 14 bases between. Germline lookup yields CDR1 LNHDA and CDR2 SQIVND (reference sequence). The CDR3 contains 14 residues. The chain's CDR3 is CASSITDYNNEQFF. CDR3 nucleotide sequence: TGTGCCAGTAGCATCACGGACTACAACAATGAGCAGTTCTTC.

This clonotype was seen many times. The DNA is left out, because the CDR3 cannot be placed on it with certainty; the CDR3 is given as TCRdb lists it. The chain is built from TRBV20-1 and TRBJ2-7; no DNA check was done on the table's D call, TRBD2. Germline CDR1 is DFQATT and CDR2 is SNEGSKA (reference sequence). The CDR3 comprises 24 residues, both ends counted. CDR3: CSARIAHRRASLTTSSTSYDEQYF.

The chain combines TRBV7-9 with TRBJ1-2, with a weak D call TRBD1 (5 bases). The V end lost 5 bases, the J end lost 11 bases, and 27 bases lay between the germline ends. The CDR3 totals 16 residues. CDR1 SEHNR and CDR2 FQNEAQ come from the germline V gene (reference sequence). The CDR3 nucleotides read TGTGCCAGCAGCACGGACCCGGGGGACTTCTCCTACGAGTACACCTTC. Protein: CASSTDPGDFSYEYTF.

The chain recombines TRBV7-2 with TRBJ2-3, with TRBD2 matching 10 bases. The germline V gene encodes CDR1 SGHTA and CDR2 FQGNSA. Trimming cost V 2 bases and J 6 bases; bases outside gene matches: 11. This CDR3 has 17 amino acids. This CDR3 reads CASSLTTKRGGSDTQYF. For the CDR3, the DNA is TGTGCCAGCAGCTTAACCACTAAGCGGGGGGGCTCCGATACGCAGTATTTT. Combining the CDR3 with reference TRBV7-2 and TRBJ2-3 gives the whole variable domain GAGVSQSPSNKVTEKGKDVELRCDPISGHTALYWYRQSLGQGLEFLIYFQGNSAPDKSGLPSDRFSAERTGGSVSTLTIQRTQQEDSAVYLCASSLTTKRGGSDTQYFGPGTRLTVL.

DNA for the CDR3: TGTGCCAGCAGCTTAGATGGAGCGGGGGGGGGCGAGTACTTC. Translating gives CASSLDGAGGGEYF. The chain uses TRBV7-2 and TRBJ2-7, with 10 bases identical to TRBD2. With V trimmed by 1 base and J by 11 bases, 8 bases remained unmatched. Germline CDR1 SGHTA, CDR2 FQGNSA. This CDR3 region has 14 residues.

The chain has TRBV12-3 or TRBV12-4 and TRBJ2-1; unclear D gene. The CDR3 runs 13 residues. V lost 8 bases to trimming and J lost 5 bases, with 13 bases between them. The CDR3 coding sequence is TGTGCCAGCGCATCTGACATAAACAATGAGCAGTTCTTC. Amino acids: CASASDINNEQFF.

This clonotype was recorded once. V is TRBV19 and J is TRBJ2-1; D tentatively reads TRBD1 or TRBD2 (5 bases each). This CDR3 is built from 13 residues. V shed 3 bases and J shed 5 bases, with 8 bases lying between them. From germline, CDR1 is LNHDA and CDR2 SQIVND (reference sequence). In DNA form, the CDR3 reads TGTGCCAGTAGTATTGGGACGGACAATGAGCAGTTCTTC. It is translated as CASSIGTDNEQFF.

The CDR3 DNA is TGCAGTGCTGGTGAGACTAGCGTGGAGGGAAGTGAGCAGTTCTTC. As protein: CSAGETSVEGSEQFF. The V and J genes are TRBV20-1 and TRBJ2-1; the match to TRBD2 covers 8 bases. CDR1 and CDR2 (germline): DFQATT, SNEGSKA (reference sequence). There are 15 residues in the CDR3. Trimming removed 5 bases from V and 9 bases from J; junction bases left unmatched: 15.

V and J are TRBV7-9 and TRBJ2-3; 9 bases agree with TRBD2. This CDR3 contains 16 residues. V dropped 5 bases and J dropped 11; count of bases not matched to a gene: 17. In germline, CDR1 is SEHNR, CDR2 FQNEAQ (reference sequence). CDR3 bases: TGTGCCAGCAGCCGCGACAGCGGGGGGTCCTTTAAGCAGCAGTATTTT. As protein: CASSRDSGGSFKQQYF.

CDR3 in amino acids: CASSGGGRGDSPLHF. CDR3 coding DNA: TGTGCCAGTAGTGGTGGGGGTCGGGGCGATTCACCCCTCCACTTT. This chain connects TRBV19 to TRBJ1-6; maybe TRBD1 (5 bases). The CDR3 length is 15 residues. The germline V and J ends were trimmed by 5 bases and 8 bases, with 16 bases remaining between them. The germline CDR1 and CDR2 sequences are LNHDA and SQIVND (reference sequence).

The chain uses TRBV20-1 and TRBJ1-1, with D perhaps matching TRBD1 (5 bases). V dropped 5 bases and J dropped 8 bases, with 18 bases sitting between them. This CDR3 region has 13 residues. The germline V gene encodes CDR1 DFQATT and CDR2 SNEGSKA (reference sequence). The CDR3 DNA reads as TGCAGTGCTCACCAGGGACCAAACGGCGAAGCTTTCTTT. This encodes CSAHQGPNGEAFF.

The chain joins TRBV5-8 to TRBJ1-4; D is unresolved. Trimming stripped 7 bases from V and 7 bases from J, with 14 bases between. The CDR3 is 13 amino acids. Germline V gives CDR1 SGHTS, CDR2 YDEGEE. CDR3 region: CASCVREGEKLFF. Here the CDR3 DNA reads TGTGCCAGCTGCGTCCGGGAAGGTGAAAAACTGTTTTTT.

The CDR3 sequence is CAWRSGVNPEELFF. The DNA for the CDR3 is TGTGCCTGGAGGAGTGGGGTGAACCCCGAGGAGCTGTTTTTT. The chain combines TRBV7-8 with TRBJ2-2; D is perhaps TRBD2 (5 bases). This CDR3 spans 14 amino acids. Trimming removed 11 bases at V and 10 bases at J, with 23 bases between. The V gene's germline CDR1 is SGHVS and CDR2 FQNEAQ.

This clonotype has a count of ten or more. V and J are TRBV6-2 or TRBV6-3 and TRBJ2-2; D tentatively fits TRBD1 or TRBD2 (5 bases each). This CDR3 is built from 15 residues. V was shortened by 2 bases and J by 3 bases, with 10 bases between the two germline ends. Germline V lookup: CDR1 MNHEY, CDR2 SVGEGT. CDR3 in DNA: TGTGCCAGCAGTTACGAGCAGGGACACACCGGGGAGCTGTTTTTT. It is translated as CASSYEQGHTGELFF.

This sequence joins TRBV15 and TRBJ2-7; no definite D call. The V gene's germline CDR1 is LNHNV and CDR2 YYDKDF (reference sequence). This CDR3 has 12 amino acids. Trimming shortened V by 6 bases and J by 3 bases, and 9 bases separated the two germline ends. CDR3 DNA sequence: TGTGCCACCAGTAAGGATCACTACGAGCAGTACTTC. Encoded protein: CATSKDHYEQYF.

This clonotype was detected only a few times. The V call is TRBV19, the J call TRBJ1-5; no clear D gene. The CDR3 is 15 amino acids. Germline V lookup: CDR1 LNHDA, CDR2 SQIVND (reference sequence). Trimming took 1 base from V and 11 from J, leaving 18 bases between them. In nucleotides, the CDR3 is TGTGCCAGTAGTATAGTACAGTCAAAGCAAGAGACCCAGCATTTT. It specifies CASSIVQSKQETQHF. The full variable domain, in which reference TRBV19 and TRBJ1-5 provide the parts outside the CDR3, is DGGITQSPKYLFRKEGQNVTLSCEQNLNHDAMYWYRQDPGQGLRLIYYSQIVNDFQKGDIAEGYSVSREKKESFPLTVTSAQKNPTAFYLCASSIVQSKQETQHFGDGTRLSIL.

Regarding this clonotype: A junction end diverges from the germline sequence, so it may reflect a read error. CDR3 protein: CASSPSYSPLRF. The CDR3 DNA reads TGTGCCAGTAGTCCCAGCTATTCACCCCTCCGCTTT. The chain links TRBV19 to TRBJ1-6; the D is unclear. Per germline, CDR1 LNHDA and CDR2 SQIVND (reference sequence). The CDR3 has 12 amino acids.